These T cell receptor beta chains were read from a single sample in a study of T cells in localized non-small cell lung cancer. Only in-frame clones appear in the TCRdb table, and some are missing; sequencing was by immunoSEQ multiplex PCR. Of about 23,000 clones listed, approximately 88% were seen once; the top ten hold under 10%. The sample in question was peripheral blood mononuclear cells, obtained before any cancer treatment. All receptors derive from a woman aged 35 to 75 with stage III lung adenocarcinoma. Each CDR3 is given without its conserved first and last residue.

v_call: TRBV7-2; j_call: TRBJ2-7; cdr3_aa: ASSLNNAYEQY
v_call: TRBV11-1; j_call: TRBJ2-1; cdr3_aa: ASNLVAGMGDNEQF
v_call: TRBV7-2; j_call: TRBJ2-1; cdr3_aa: ASSGSNEQF
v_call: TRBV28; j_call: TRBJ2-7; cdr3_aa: ASAAAGGPYYEQY
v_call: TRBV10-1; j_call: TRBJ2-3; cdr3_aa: ASSRDSTDTQY
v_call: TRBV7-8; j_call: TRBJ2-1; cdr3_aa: ASSPLRTSGNEQF
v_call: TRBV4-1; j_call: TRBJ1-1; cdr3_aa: ASSQGTGGIGGTEAF
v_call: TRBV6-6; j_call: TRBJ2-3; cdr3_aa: ASRGGRTDTQY
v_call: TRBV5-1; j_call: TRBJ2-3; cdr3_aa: ASSLPGQGVDTQY
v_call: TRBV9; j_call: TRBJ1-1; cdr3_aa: ASSVARTENTEAF
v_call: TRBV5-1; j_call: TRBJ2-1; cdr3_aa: ASTGLAGGTIREEQF
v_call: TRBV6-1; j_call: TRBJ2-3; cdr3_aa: ASSDRERADTQY
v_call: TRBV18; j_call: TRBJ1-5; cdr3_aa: ASSPRANGNQPQH
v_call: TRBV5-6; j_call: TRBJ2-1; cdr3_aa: ASSLGPGQGYNEQF
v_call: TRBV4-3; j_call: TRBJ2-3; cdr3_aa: ASSQQGSPWTDTQY
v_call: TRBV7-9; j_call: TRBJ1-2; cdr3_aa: ASSFSGTGTLSYGYT
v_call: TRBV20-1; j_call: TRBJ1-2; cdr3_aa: SASVYGYT
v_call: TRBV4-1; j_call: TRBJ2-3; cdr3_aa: ASSQPRLAGMTETSTDTQY
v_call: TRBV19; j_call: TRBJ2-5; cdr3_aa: ASSIRETQETQY
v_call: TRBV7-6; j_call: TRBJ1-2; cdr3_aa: ASSATEGGYT
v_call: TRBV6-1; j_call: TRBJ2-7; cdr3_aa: ASSELFLYEQY
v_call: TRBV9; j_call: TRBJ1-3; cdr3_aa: ASSVGGFSSGNTIY
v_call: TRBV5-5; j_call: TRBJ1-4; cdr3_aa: ASSLGGSGAANEKLF
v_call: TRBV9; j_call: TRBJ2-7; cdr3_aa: ASSLGQGSSYEQY
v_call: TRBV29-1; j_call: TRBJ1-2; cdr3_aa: SVGTGRWSNGYT
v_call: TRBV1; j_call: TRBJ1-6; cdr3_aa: TSSLGDRESPLH
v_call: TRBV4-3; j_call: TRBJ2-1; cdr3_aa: ASSPNFNEQF
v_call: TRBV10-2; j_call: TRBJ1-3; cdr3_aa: ASSESSRWGAELYSGNTIY